Listed here are 21 T cell receptor beta chains from one sample, sequenced in a study of blood T cell repertoires in COVID-19. The assay was immunoSEQ multiplex PCR, and TCRdb's table has in-frame clones only and misses some. This table has around 93,000 clones, about 77% appearing once. The sequenced sample consisted of peripheral blood. These receptors were taken from a woman aged 80 or over with acute or convalescent COVID-19.

The rearrangement links TRBV4-2 to TRBJ2-1; TRBD2 is a possible D gene (6 bases). V was shortened by 2 bases and J by 5 bases, with 7 bases between the two germline ends. This CDR3 spans 13 amino acids. CDR1 and CDR2 from the germline V gene are LGHNA and YNFKEQ. CDR3 amino acids: CASSQRGNNEQFF. The CDR3 DNA sequence: TGTGCCAGCAGCCAACGGGGGAACAATGAGCAGTTCTTC.

The rearrangement links TRBV7-2 to TRBJ1-4; D unclear. The CDR3 has 13 residues. Looked up from germline, CDR1 is SGHTA and CDR2 is FQGNSA. Deletions cut 5 bases from V and 8 bases from J, with 12 bases between. CDR3 residues: CASSVRPGEKLFF. CDR3 DNA sequence: TGTGCCAGCAGCGTTCGCCCCGGGGAAAAACTGTTTTTT.

The CDR3 coding sequence is TGTGCCAGCAGCTTAGAAGGATTGAGGGAAAAACTGTTTTTT. Translation gives CASSLEGLREKLFF. V usage is TRBV7-9 and J usage is TRBJ1-4; D ambiguous. V was shortened by 1 base and J by 8 bases, with 11 bases between the two germline ends. Germline CDR1 SEHNR, CDR2 FQNEAQ (reference sequence). The CDR3 covers 14 residues.

The chain combines TRBV4-1 with TRBJ1-5; D unclear. CDR1 and CDR2 from the germline V gene are MGHRA and YSYEKL. The CDR3 is made up of 15 amino acids. Trimming stripped 1 base from V and 3 bases from J, with 10 bases between. This CDR3 is CASSQGAGLNQPQHF. In nucleotides, the CDR3 is TGCGCCAGCAGCCAAGGGGCGGGCCTCAATCAGCCCCAGCATTTT.

The chain is built from TRBV11-2 and TRBJ1-3; weak D call: TRBD1 (5 bases). V was cut by 5 bases and J by 2 bases, with 13 bases left in between. CDR3 length equals 15 residues. Germline CDR1 is SGHAT and CDR2 is FQNNGV. The CDR3 sequence: CASSPLIGAGNTIYF. The CDR3 DNA reads TGTGCCAGCAGCCCTCTGATAGGGGCTGGAAACACCATATATTTT.

The J gene is TRBJ2-2, the V gene TRBV6-2 or TRBV6-3; possible D gene TRBD1, 5 bases. The germline gives CDR1 MNHEY, CDR2 SVGEGT. The V gene lost 6 bases and the J gene lost 6 bases, with 11 bases spanning the gap. CDR3 length: 13 residues. In DNA form, the CDR3 reads TGTGCCAGCAGCACGCCCAGGGCCGGGGAGCTGTTTTTT. Its protein product is CASSTPRAGELFF.

The genes are TRBV19 and TRBJ1-1, with 8 bases that match TRBD1. This CDR3 region has 14 residues. V trimming: 2 bases; J trimming: 5 bases; junction bases outside the gene matches: 4. The V gene's germline CDR1 is LNHDA and CDR2 SQIVND (reference sequence). CDR3 coding DNA: TGTGCCAGTAGTATACAGGGGGCCCCGACTGAAGCTTTCTTT. This codes for CASSIQGAPTEAFF.

V usage is TRBV30 and J usage is TRBJ1-6; no firm D call. The CDR3 sequence is 14 residues long. The V and J ends lost 1 base and 11 bases respectively, with 15 bases between them. Germline lookup yields CDR1 GTSNPN and CDR2 SVGIG (reference sequence). The chain's CDR3 is CAWSEWAGGTPLHF. The CDR3 nucleotides read TGTGCCTGGAGTGAATGGGCAGGTGGAACACCCCTCCACTTT.

The gene calls are TRBV5-1 and TRBJ1-2; a weak D match, TRBD1 (5 bases). This CDR3 is 13 amino acids long. Germline V CDR1 and CDR2: SGHRS, YFSETQ. The V end was cut by 7 bases, the J end by 1 base, with 11 bases between. The CDR3 loop is CASGAQGNYGYTF. In nucleotides, the CDR3 is TGCGCCAGCGGCGCCCAGGGTAACTATGGCTACACCTTC.

The rearrangement links TRBV12-3 or TRBV12-4 to TRBJ1-5, with 8 bases aligning to TRBD1. This CDR3 is built from 13 residues. V lost 6 bases, J lost 7 bases, and 5 bases stayed unmatched. The chain's CDR3 is CASSPQGEQPQHF. The DNA for the CDR3 is TGTGCCAGCAGCCCACAGGGGGAACAGCCCCAGCATTTT.

The chain joins TRBV18 to TRBJ2-2; possibly TRBD1 for D (5 bases). This CDR3 has 16 amino acids. Per germline, CDR1 KGHSH and CDR2 LQKENI. V was cut by 0 bases and J by 1 base, with 9 bases left in between. In nucleotides, the CDR3 is TGTGCCAGCTCACCACCCCCAGGGCAGAACACCGGGGAGCTGTTTTTT. Protein product: CASSPPPGQNTGELFF.

This clone was picked up a small number of times. The chain uses TRBV7-2 and TRBJ1-1; D is possibly TRBD1 (5 bases). V lost 5 bases to trimming and J lost 0 bases, with 13 bases between them. Germline V gene data show CDR1 as SGHTA and CDR2 as FQGNSA. The CDR3 sequence is 15 residues long. This CDR3 is CASSVDTWMNTEAFF. The CDR3 coding sequence is TGTGCCAGCAGCGTGGACACCTGGATGAACACTGAAGCTTTCTTT.

This clone was seen just once. The chain recombines TRBV2 with TRBJ1-4; maybe TRBD1 (6 bases). The V end was cut by 3 bases, the J end by 0 bases, with 8 bases between. CDR1 is SNHLY, CDR2 FYNNEI, per germline. The CDR3 sequence is 15 residues long. The CDR3 loop is CASSDRGTTNEKLFF. For the CDR3, the DNA is TGTGCCAGCAGTGACAGGGGCACAACTAATGAAAAACTGTTTTTT. Looking up the rest from reference TRBV2 and TRBJ1-4 gives the full variable domain: EPEVTQTPSHQVTQMGQEVILRCVPISNHLYFYWYRQILGQKVEFLVSFYNNEISEKSEIFDDQFSVERPDGSNFTLKIRSTKLEDSAMYFCASSDRGTTNEKLFFGSGTQLSVL.

This clone was seen a handful of times. The rearrangement uses TRBV29-1 and TRBJ1-1, with a weak D call TRBD1 (6 bases). CDR3 length: 14 residues. V was cut by 0 bases and J by 8 bases, with 16 bases left in between. Per germline, CDR1 SQVTM and CDR2 ANQGSEA. CDR3 bases: TGCAGCGTTGAAGAATGGACCTACAGGGTCGAAGCTTTCTTT. This codes for CSVEEWTYRVEAFF. Complete variable domain (other parts from reference TRBV29-1 and TRBJ1-1): SAVISQKPSRDICQRGTSLTIQCQVDSQVTMMFWYRQQPGQSLTLIATANQGSEATYESGFVIDKFPISRPNLTFSTLTVSNMSPEDSSIYLCSVEEWTYRVEAFFGQGTRLTVV.

The V and J genes are TRBV6-5 and TRBJ2-1, with D unresolved. This CDR3 region has 12 residues. Germline-derived CDR1 and CDR2 are MNHEY and SVGAGI. The V and J ends lost 1 base and 7 bases respectively, with 5 bases between them. CDR3 DNA: TGTGCCAGCAGTTACTACGGTAATGAGCAGTTCTTC. Residues: CASSYYGNEQFF.

This chain connects TRBV7-2 to TRBJ2-7, with D possibly matching TRBD2 (5 bases). The CDR3 sequence is 13 residues long. Germline CDR1 reads SGHTA; CDR2 reads FQGNSA. Deletions cut 6 bases from V and 7 bases from J, with 16 bases between. CDR3 in DNA: TGTGCCAGCAGTACGAATGGACCGGGGGAGCAGTACTTC. It translates to CASSTNGPGEQYF. Filled out from reference TRBV7-2 and TRBJ2-7, the complete variable domain reads GAGVSQSPSNKVTEKGKDVELRCDPISGHTALYWYRQSLGQGLEFLIYFQGNSAPDKSGLPSDRFSAERTGGSVSTLTIQRTQQEDSAVYLCASSTNGPGEQYFGPGTRLTVT.

This clone has just a few counts. V usage is TRBV19 and J usage is TRBJ1-2, with D possibly being TRBD1 (6 bases). Trimming cost V 4 bases and J 6 bases, with 15 bases left between them. This CDR3 comprises 14 residues. In germline, CDR1 is LNHDA, CDR2 SQIVND (reference sequence). The chain's CDR3 is CASSTGQSGDGYTF. CDR3 in DNA: TGTGCCAGTAGTACTGGACAGTCCGGGGATGGCTACACCTTC.

The CDR3 nucleotides read TGTGCCAGCAGCTTCCAGGGCGGCGCCTACGAGCAGTACTTC. It specifies CASSFQGGAYEQYF. J is TRBJ2-7 and V is TRBV7-2; possibly TRBD1 for D (5 bases). The CDR3 loop spans 14 amino acids. The V gene's germline CDR1 is SGHTA and CDR2 FQGNSA. V gave up 3 bases and J gave up 2 bases, with 11 bases separating them.

In this sample, this clone turned up a few times. The chain combines TRBV28 with TRBJ2-7; no clear D. The CDR3 contains 11 residues. Germline V gene sequence: CDR1 MDHEN, CDR2 SYDVKM. V was pared by 7 bases and J by 2 bases, with 6 bases between. The chain's CDR3 is CASTSPYEQYF. The CDR3 DNA reads as TGTGCCAGCACCTCCCCCTACGAGCAGTACTTC.

This chain joins TRBV6-2 or TRBV6-3 and TRBJ2-7; tentative D call: TRBD2 (6 bases). This CDR3 has 15 residues. Trimming stripped 5 bases from V and 0 bases from J, with 14 bases between. Germline V gene lookup returns CDR1 MNHEY and CDR2 SVGEGT. The DNA for the CDR3 is TGTGCCAGCAGTACCGGGGCGGGACTCTCCTACGAGCAGTACTTC. It is translated as CASSTGAGLSYEQYF.

The chain joins TRBV6-2 or TRBV6-3 to TRBJ1-2; 7 positions agree with TRBD1. This CDR3 is 15 amino acids long. Germline V gene lookup returns CDR1 MNHEY and CDR2 SVGEGT. The J segment lost 3 bases and the V segment lost 1 base, leaving 5 bases of the junction unmatched. The CDR3 loop is CASSYYTGTDYGYTF. DNA for the CDR3: TGTGCCAGCAGTTACTACACCGGGACAGACTATGGCTACACCTTC.